This T cell receptor (beta chain) emerged from a study of PD-1 blockade in classical Hodgkin lymphoma. The CDR3 covers 14 residues. Germline CDR1 is SGHRS and CDR2 is YFSETQ. V was cut by 0 bases and J by 4 bases, with 11 bases left in between. This clone was seen more than once but under ten times. Its target is not known. General study findings and limits: Researchers reported that CD4+ TCR diversity, though not CD8+, rose significantly by C4D1. Excluded were patients who started nivolumab under 1 year after ASCT, a group that had lower diversity. Healthy donors were reported to have higher baseline TCR diversity than newly diagnosed patients.

With no exception, relapse followed autologous stem cell transplantation in all patients, and brentuximab vedotin exposure varied. Best outcomes ranged across complete response, partial response and progressive disease. TCRdb keeps only in-frame clones here, not all; method: immunoSEQ multiplex PCR. This sample has some 60,000 clones; 80% to 90% occur once, and the top ten carry about 15%. The source was peripheral blood mononuclear cells (PBMCs), collected at baseline. This receptor was obtained from a human donor with classical Hodgkin lymphoma. This rearrangement joins TRBV5-1 to TRBJ2-7; tentatively, D is TRBD1 (6 bases). The CDR3 reads CASSLAIQGYEQYF. DNA for the CDR3: TGCGCCAGCAGCTTGGCCATACAGGGTTACGAGCAGTACTTC.